Below, 22 T cell receptor beta chains from the same sample are listed, as sequenced in a study of beta chain features in type 1 diabetes. cDNA synthesis used the whole RNA isolate, giving expressed TCRB sequences. Clones were read by immunoSEQ multiplex PCR, and TCRdb kept only the in-frame ones, dropping some. This table holds about 300,000 clones, about 8.5% found once. The sample consisted of central memory CD4+ T cells from blood. The receptors come from a woman aged 18-29 years in good health.

This clone was counted a few times. The V gene is TRBV6-6, the J gene TRBJ1-4, with TRBD1 matching 7 bases. Germline V gives CDR1 MNHNY, CDR2 SVGAGI (reference sequence). V lost 5 bases to trimming and J lost 6 bases; unmatched junction nucleotides: 9. The CDR3 totals 15 residues. CDR3 DNA sequence: TGTGCCAGCAGTCAGCGACAGGGTGGAGATGAAAAACTGTTTTTT. Encoded protein: CASSQRQGGDEKLFF.

This clone was seen at least ten times. The gene calls are TRBV25-1 and TRBJ2-5; the match to TRBD2 covers 9 bases. Germline V gene data show CDR1 as MGHDK and CDR2 as SYGVNS. J lost 5 bases, V lost 5 bases, and 6 bases had no gene match. The CDR3 has 14 residues. The CDR3 region has the DNA TGTGCCAGCAGTAAAGCGGGAGGCGGTGAGACCCAGTACTTC. It yields the protein CASSKAGGGETQYF. The complete variable domain, with remaining parts taken from reference TRBV25-1 and TRBJ2-5, reads EADIYQTPRYLVIGTGKKITLECSQTMGHDKMYWYQQDPGMELHLIHYSYGVNSTEKGDLSSESTVSRIRTEHFPLTLESARPSHTSQYLCASSKAGGGETQYFGPGTRLLVL.

This clone was seen more than once but under ten times. The rearrangement links TRBV7-2 to TRBJ2-1; D is possibly TRBD1 (6 bases). This CDR3 is 17 amino acids long. Deletions cut 5 bases from V and 0 bases from J, with 17 bases between. The germline gives CDR1 SGHTA, CDR2 FQGNSA. This chain's CDR3 is CASSRQGLFSSYNEQFF. CDR3 sequence (DNA): TGTGCCAGCAGCAGGCAGGGGCTTTTTAGCTCCTACAATGAGCAGTTCTTC.

This clone was detected only a few times. CDR3 protein: CASSPTSRNTEAFF. CDR3 coding DNA: TGCGCCAGCAGCCCAACGTCGAGGAACACTGAAGCTTTCTTT. This chain links TRBV4-3 with TRBJ1-1; no reliable D call. The CDR3 has 14 residues. The germline CDR1 and CDR2 sequences are LGHNA and YSLEER. Deletions cut 4 bases from V and 1 base from J, with 10 bases between.

This clone was observed many times. The rearrangement joins TRBV5-1 to TRBJ1-1, with TRBD1 as a possible D gene (5 bases). Per germline, CDR1 SGHRS and CDR2 YFSETQ. The CDR3 loop spans 15 amino acids. V lost 0 bases and J 3 bases, leaving 12 bases between the germline ends. The CDR3 sequence is CASSLVRGTDTEAFF. DNA of the CDR3: TGCGCCAGCAGCTTGGTTAGGGGAACGGACACTGAAGCTTTCTTT.

This clone came up a few times. The V call is TRBV7-2, the J call TRBJ2-1; D is undetermined. The V gene lost 1 base and the J gene lost 13 bases, with 11 bases spanning the gap. CDR3 length: 12 residues. Germline CDR1 SGHTA, CDR2 FQGNSA. CDR3: CASSLGNLNQFF. CDR3 nucleotide sequence: TGTGCCAGCAGCTTAGGCAACTTGAACCAGTTCTTC.

V gene TRBV4-2 combines with J gene TRBJ2-2; weak D call: TRBD2 (6 bases). Trimming cost V 1 base and J 8 bases, with 17 bases left between them. The CDR3 spans 16 residues. Germline CDR1 LGHNA, CDR2 YNFKEQ. CDR3 region: CASSQAPTREEGELFF. The CDR3 DNA reads TGTGCCAGCAGCCAAGCCCCGACTAGAGAGGAGGGGGAGCTGTTTTTT.

This rearrangement joins TRBV30 to TRBJ1-6, with TRBD1 identical over 7 bases. J was trimmed by 9 bases and V by 2 bases; bases with no gene match: 7. From germline, CDR1 is GTSNPN and CDR2 SVGIG (reference sequence). This CDR3 spans 14 amino acids. The DNA of the CDR3 is TGTGCCTGGAGTACCGGACAGGCGAGTTCACCCCTCCACTTT. Its protein is CAWSTGQASSPLHF.

The J gene is TRBJ1-5, the V gene TRBV18; no clear D gene. Per germline, CDR1 KGHSH and CDR2 LQKENI. V was clipped by 2 bases and J by 5 bases, with 13 bases between them. The CDR3 is 15 residues long. The CDR3 sequence is CASSPGRGSDQPQHF. CDR3 sequence (DNA): TGTGCCAGCTCACCAGGCCGGGGATCTGATCAGCCCCAGCATTTT.

This chain links TRBV6-6 with TRBJ2-5; no clear D gene. Trimming took 8 bases from V and 3 from J, leaving 10 bases between them. The CDR3 is made up of 12 amino acids. From germline, CDR1 is MNHNY and CDR2 SVGAGI (reference sequence). CDR3 coding DNA: TGTGCCAGCTCTCAGAACAAAGAGACCCAGTACTTC. This encodes CASSQNKETQYF.

There are a few counts of this clone. The chain joins TRBV7-9 to TRBJ1-2, with TRBD1 as a possible D gene (5 bases). This CDR3 region has 12 residues. Trimming removed 3 bases from V and 6 bases from J, with 8 bases in between. The germline CDR1 and CDR2 sequences are SEHNR and FQNEAQ (reference sequence). The CDR3: CASSLGVDGYTF. The CDR3 DNA follows: TGTGCCAGCAGCTTGGGGGTAGATGGCTACACCTTC.

This clone was found many times. The sample has other DNA sequences that encode this CDR3 too. The V and J genes are TRBV7-2 and TRBJ2-3; the D is unclear. This CDR3 contains 12 residues. The germline V and J ends were trimmed by 1 base and 4 bases, with 3 bases remaining between them. From germline, CDR1 is SGHTA and CDR2 FQGNSA. As DNA, the CDR3 is TGTGCCAGCAGCTTAGGGGCAGATACGCAGTATTTT. Its protein product is CASSLGADTQYF.

The chain employs TRBV9 and TRBJ2-1; D is uncertain. The CDR3 has 12 amino acids. The V end was cut by 2 bases, the J end by 9 bases, with 9 bases between. Germline V gives CDR1 SGDLS, CDR2 YYNGEE. The CDR3 DNA follows: TGTGCCAGCAGCGTTTCTATGGGTGAGCAGTTCTTC. This gives the protein CASSVSMGEQFF.

The chain combines TRBV7-3 with TRBJ2-6, with 9 positions matching TRBD1. V shed 2 bases, J shed 2 bases, and the junction held 7 bases outside the gene matches. Germline V lookup: CDR1 SGHTA, CDR2 FQGTGA. The CDR3 length is 18 residues. CDR3 DNA sequence: TGTGCCAGCAGCTTACGACAGGGGGGCCCCCCTGGGGCCAACGTCCTGACTTTC. It codes for CASSLRQGGPPGANVLTF.

This clone was counted many times. The rearrangement uses TRBV7-9 and TRBJ1-2; no clear D. From germline, CDR1 is SEHNR and CDR2 FQNEAQ (reference sequence). This CDR3 is built from 15 residues. With 6 bases removed from V and 0 bases from J, the gap between germline ends came to 14 bases. CDR3 protein: CASSRLPRTNYGYTF. The CDR3 DNA reads TGTGCCAGCAGTCGTCTCCCCAGGACTAACTATGGCTACACCTTC.

This clone was recorded a few times. The rearrangement joins TRBV4-3 to TRBJ1-2, with a weak D call TRBD1 (6 bases). Germline V gene lookup returns CDR1 LGHNA and CDR2 YSLEER. This CDR3 region has 15 residues. V lost 3 bases and J 6 bases, leaving 17 bases between the germline ends. CDR3 DNA sequence: TGCGCCAGCAGCCATTACCGGGGGGCCCGCGATGGCTACACCTTC. Translating gives CASSHYRGARDGYTF.

The chain combines TRBV27 with TRBJ1-3; D might be TRBD1 (6 bases). Per the germline V gene, CDR1 is MNHEY and CDR2 is SMNVEV (reference sequence). The CDR3 runs 10 residues. V was pared by 7 bases and J by 8 bases, with 6 bases between. The CDR3 region is CASKGDTIYF. CDR3 sequence (DNA): TGTGCCAGCAAGGGGGACACCATATATTTT.

This clone has at least ten counts. This sequence joins TRBV28 and TRBJ1-2, with D perhaps TRBD1 (5 bases). Per the germline V gene, CDR1 is MDHEN and CDR2 is SYDVKM. This CDR3 is built from 13 residues. The V end lost 6 bases, the J end lost 4 bases, and 12 bases lay between the germline ends. The CDR3 region is CASRGSTAYGYTF. As DNA, the CDR3 is TGTGCCAGCAGGGGATCGACAGCCTATGGCTACACCTTC.

This CDR3 is CASSAGGRGPGEKLFF. CDR3 nucleotides: TGTGCCAGCAGCGCTGGAGGACGGGGCCCCGGAGAAAAACTGTTTTTT. This chain links TRBV7-6 with TRBJ1-4; D may be TRBD1 (5 bases). The V end lost 5 bases, the J end lost 8 bases, and 21 bases lay between the germline ends. Germline CDR1 SGHVS, CDR2 FNYEAQ. The CDR3 sequence is 16 residues long. The complete variable domain, with remaining parts taken from reference TRBV7-6 and TRBJ1-4, reads GAGVSQSPRYKVTKRGQDVALRCDPISGHVSLYWYRQALGQGPEFLTYFNYEAQQDKSGLPNDRFSAERPEGSISTLTIQRTEQRDSAMYRCASSAGGRGPGEKLFFGSGTQLSVL.

This clone was recorded at least ten times. CDR3 sequence reads: CASSTRWTSGGTHNEQFF. The CDR3 nucleotides read TGTGCCAGCAGCACGAGGTGGACTAGCGGGGGAACACACAATGAGCAGTTCTTC. The chain joins TRBV7-2 to TRBJ2-1; 13 bases fit TRBD2. There are 18 residues in the CDR3. Germline CDR1 and CDR2: SGHTA and FQGNSA. Trimming took 5 bases from V and 5 from J; bases not matched to a gene: 12.

The V call is TRBV7-2, the J call TRBJ1-5; perhaps TRBD1 as D (5 bases). Germline loops: CDR1 SGHTA, CDR2 FQGNSA. Trimming took 4 bases from V and 0 from J, leaving 19 bases between them. CDR3 length: 18 residues. As DNA, the CDR3 is TGTGCCAGCAGCTCACTTCGACAGTTTAAAGATAGCAATCAGCCCCAGCATTTT. Protein product: CASSSLRQFKDSNQPQHF.

This clone was counted a few times. This rearrangement joins TRBV5-4 to TRBJ2-1, with D possibly being TRBD2 (7 bases). CDR1 is SGHNT and CDR2 is YYREEE in the germline V gene (reference sequence). Trimming shortened V by 0 bases and J by 4 bases, and 14 bases separated the two germline ends. This CDR3 is 16 amino acids long. CDR3 in amino acids: CASSLGTGRGYNEQFF. DNA of the CDR3: TGTGCCAGCAGCTTGGGTACAGGGAGGGGATACAATGAGCAGTTCTTC.